This TCR beta chain was captured in a study of regulatory T cells in long-lasting Graves disease. The V gene lost 1 base and the J gene lost 8 bases, with 23 bases spanning the gap. CDR1 KGHSH and CDR2 LQKENI come from the germline V gene. The CDR3 sequence is 17 residues long. Time point denoted: newly diagnosed GD, antithyroid drugs for less than 3 months. Extracted RNA from PBMCs served as the source of the TCR library. This clonotype was recorded at least ten times. Its antigen is as yet unknown. According to the study, TCR beta libraries were built with iRepertoire HTBI primers and CDR3-region Arm-PCR. Each CDR3 protein gets one entry after TCRdb re-called the multiplex PCR reads with MiXCR. This sample has approximately 400,000 distinct CDR3 sequences; 10% to 15% occur once, and the top ten carry about 20%. Study-wide points: Persistent disease favored TRBV28, TRBJ1-2 and TRBJ2-5. Reduced TCR diversity was observed in persistent Graves' patients versus newly diagnosed patients. Clonotypes that were public and shared totalled a few thousand in persistent patients versus 966 in new patients.

Another study also made use of these data, one on T cells in Graves' hyperthyroidism and ophthalmopathy. That report adds: When the TCR CDR3 underwent first-round RT-PCR, the HTBI primer set was used.

V usage is TRBV18 and J usage is TRBJ1-2; D gene uncertain. The source of this sequence is a woman aged 18-29 years with Graves disease. The specimen was peripheral blood mononuclear cells (PBMCs), collected at new diagnosis, from a patient treated with antithyroid drugs. CDR3 coding DNA: TGTGCCAGCTCACCACGGAACAGAGCGGGCTTTGACGACGGCTACACCTTC. Its translation: CASSPRNRAGFDDGYTF.